This T cell receptor (beta chain) emerged from a study of identical twins (dated by TCRdb to 2015 to 2016). About the study as a whole: To test whether fetal clonotypes persist, the study used deep sequencing on TCR alpha and beta repertoires from monozygotic twins, unrelated adults of various ages, and cord blood. Replicate twin experiments were performed at different times using different library preparation protocols to rule out contamination. Here is what the overall study found, with its caveats: Excess twin sharing in beta out-of-frame sequences was weaker because fewer shared sequences lowered the signal-to-noise ratio. Abundant cord blood beta clonotypes had fewer insertions, young adult naive repertoires showed a similar but weaker trend, and memory repertoires showed no such trend. In monozygotic twins, recombination models systematically underestimated out-of-frame TCR alpha sharing, but the models matched the sharing seen between unrelated individuals. Compared with coincidental sharing between unrelated individuals, out-of-frame TCR alpha sequences shared between twins showed an excess of sequences with low generation probability. Zero-insertion analyses could be partly confounded by invariant T cells such as MAIT and iNKT, although diverse VJ usage argued against such confounding for most clonotypes. Because the same donors could not be followed over many years, the conclusions relied on cross-sectional statistical analysis.

This clonotype was counted between two and nine times. Its antigen specificity is not known. No quality values exist for individual bases; no much larger clone is one base distant. Every donor in the study was a healthy Caucasian. The twin cohort consisted of three pairs of female monozygotic twins, all aged 18 to 29 years. Using Miltenyi CD45RO+ enrichment and human naive T-cell isolation kits, memory (CD45RO+) and naive T cells were isolated from PBMC. From the germline V gene (reference sequence), CDR1 is MNHEY and CDR2 is SMNVEV. V is clipped by 3 bases and J by 4 bases, and the sequence between their germline boundaries is 7 bases long. The CDR3 covers 13 residues, taking in both the cysteine and the phenylalanine. The kept DNA is CDR3 alone, 39 bases in frame from the first base. Libraries were made using 5' RACE. Sequencing relied on an Illumina HiSeq 2000. A universal primer binding site was added through template switching, and the final cDNA carried a unique molecular identifier so that TCR cDNA molecules could be counted accurately. First-strand cDNA for TCR alpha and beta chains was synthesized from specific primers in the conserved constant-segment region. To control for contamination, every cDNA library was double barcoded, receiving both a SMART-Mk sample barcode and Illumina barcodes. TruSeq adapter sequences along with Illumina sample barcodes were introduced in two successive PCR steps. The Illumina HiSeq platform was used with custom primers to sequence TCR alpha and beta cDNA libraries. In the paper's pipeline: MiGEC was used to process raw reads and extract unique molecular identifiers, and MiXCR was used to find CDR3 positions. For each individual, recombination models were inferred using an EM algorithm with the repgenHMM and IGoR tools. Shared clonotypes were analyzed with the tcR package in R, and sharing was normalized by the product of cloneset sizes. To study raw recombination without the effects of thymic and clonal selection, out-of-frame nonproductive sequences were analyzed. TCRdb trimmed public reads at Q25 via fastp, called clones via MiXCR and kept in-frame beta chains. Duplicate CDR3 protein sequences are folded into a single record with the most common DNA and genes. TCRdb's processing, not the authors' own work, is the source of the V and J calls. A total of roughly 240,000 distinct CDR3 sequences appear in this sample, about 7.3% of them only once. The top ten clones comprise roughly 3.6% of the sample.

The data also belong to a second study, concerning yellow fever vaccine responses in identical twins. Drawing on the second study: The T cell response to vaccination in identical twins was reported by the authors to appear partly convergent and partly personalized. The study precisely tracked vaccine-responding T cell clones in identical twins.

Material for sequencing was memory (CD45RO+) T cells sorted from blood. Interpreted using the paper, the cell subset or site label stands for: CD45RO+ enriched T cells. This clonotype originated in a woman between 18 and 30 years old in good health. The chain uses TRBV27 and TRBJ2-1; possibly the D gene is TRBD1, per 6 matching bases. For the CDR3, the sequence is CASSFQGYNEQFF. The bases are TGTGCCAGCAGTTTTCAGGGGTACAATGAGCAGTTCTTC.